This passage covers 5 T cell receptor beta chains from one sample sequenced in a study of T cell responses to AZD1222 COVID-19 vaccine. Measured with immunoSEQ multiplex PCR; TCRdb has only the in-frame clones, and not every one. In the table there are about 75,000 clones, roughly 84% of which are singletons. Material: peripheral blood, obtained 28 days after the second AZD1222 dose. All receptors come from an adult who received the AZD1222 COVID-19 vaccine.

The chain employs TRBV7-9 and TRBJ1-3; D call uncertain. V was trimmed by 1 base and J by 4 bases, leaving 8 bases between them. The CDR3 contains 14 residues. Germline CDR1 is SEHNR and CDR2 is FQNEAQ (reference sequence). In DNA, the CDR3 is TGTGCCAGCAGCTTAGAGGACCGAGGAAACACCATATATTTT. Amino acids: CASSLEDRGNTIYF.

This chain uses TRBV27 with TRBJ1-2; 9 bases are shared with TRBD1. The germline CDR1 and CDR2 sequences are MNHEY and SMNVEV (reference sequence). V trimming: 6 bases; J trimming: 5 bases; junction bases outside the gene matches: 10. The CDR3 extends over 15 amino acids. The CDR3 loop reads CASRWGQGSLYGYTF. The DNA for the CDR3 is TGTGCCAGCAGGTGGGGACAGGGCTCCCTTTATGGCTACACCTTC.

The chain uses TRBV5-4 and TRBJ2-5; 9 bases map to TRBD1. V shed 4 bases, J shed 5 bases, and the junction held 15 bases outside the gene matches. The CDR3 consists of 17 residues. The germline V gene encodes CDR1 SGHNT and CDR2 YYREEE (reference sequence). CDR3 sequence: CASSPGSPDRGRETQYF. The CDR3 bases are TGTGCCAGCAGCCCGGGAAGTCCGGACAGGGGAAGGGAGACCCAGTACTTC.

This chain joins TRBV28 and TRBJ1-5; TRBD1 aligns across 10 bases. Germline CDR1 MDHEN, CDR2 SYDVKM. The CDR3 is 14 amino acids. The ends lost 7 bases at V and 5 bases at J; junction bases unmatched: 5. The CDR3 sequence: CASTDRGLYQPQHF. As DNA, the CDR3 is TGTGCCAGCACCGACAGGGGGCTCTATCAGCCCCAGCATTTT.

V usage is TRBV5-6 and J usage is TRBJ1-1; 10 nucleotides agree with TRBD1. The germline V gene encodes CDR1 SGHDT and CDR2 YYEEEE. The CDR3 is 15 residues long. The V gene end was trimmed by 3 bases and the J gene end by 4 bases; junction bases not matched to a gene: 6. The CDR3 region is CASSWDRGFGTEAFF. Written as DNA, the CDR3 is TGTGCCAGCAGCTGGGACAGGGGATTTGGCACTGAAGCTTTCTTT.